This record looks at one T cell receptor beta chain sequence and its context. What it binds is not known. In germline, CDR1 is DFQATT, CDR2 SNEGSKA (reference sequence). The ends were cut back, 5 bases at V and 1 base at J, with 11 bases in the middle. CDR3 length equals 13 residues. This entry is derived from a study of T-cell memory formation after mild COVID-19. As for the study in general: Largely, the TCR clusters proved donor specific. Study-wide points: Contracting CD4+ clones lay largely in CM and EM, with CD8+ ones residing in EMRA. Pre-infection memory carried some responding clones, suggesting that cross-reactive memory joined.

It was 5'RACE with constant-segment primers that produced the TCR alpha and TCR beta cDNA libraries, which carried sample barcodes and UMIs. TCRdb called the 5' RACE reads again in MiXCR, with one record for every CDR3 protein. The table lists tens of thousands of distinct CDR3 sequences, around 27% of them singletons, with roughly 39% in the top ten. The sequenced sample consisted of PBMCs or a T cell subset sorted from them (not recorded which). The source is a man aged 18-30 years who had mild COVID-19 (a few samples of this study predate the infection). Cell type and time point are not known. The chain links TRBV20-1 to TRBJ1-1; D unclear. DNA for the CDR3: TGCAGTGCTGAGGGCCGGAAGAACACTGAAGCTTTCTTT. This translates into CSAEGRKNTEAFF.